This is a list of T cell receptor beta chains from one sample in a study of blood T cell repertoires in COVID-19. Using immunoSEQ multiplex PCR, the repertoire was profiled, and TCRdb retains in-frame clones only, with some absent. The table shows over 60,000 clones, with around 76% occurring only once. Sequencing was performed on peripheral blood. The receptors shown here come from an elderly woman with acute or convalescent COVID-19. Each CDR3 is given with its conserved first and last residue. The D gene is left open where the match is weak. The size entry is marked missing in some rows and otherwise reads once, few, many or a size class.

V	D	J	size	DNA	CDR3
TRBV15	TRBD1	TRBJ1-1	NA	TGTGCCACCAGCGGGACAGGGGGCACTGAAGCTTTCTTT	CATSGTGGTEAFF
TRBV6-2/TRBV6-3	NA	TRBJ2-1	NA	TGTGCCAGCAGTTACTCGAGTGGGGTTTATGGGACTAATGAGCAGTTCTTC	CASSYSSGVYGTNEQFF
TRBV18	NA	TRBJ2-3	NA	TGTGCCAGCTCACTGTCAGGCGGACACACAGATACGCAGTATTTT	CASSLSGGHTDTQYF
TRBV10-3	TRBD2	TRBJ2-1	NA	TGTGCCATCAAAGCGACTAGCGGGAGGGCAGGCTACAATGAGCAGTTCTTC	CAIKATSGRAGYNEQFF
TRBV4-2	TRBD2	TRBJ2-1	NA	TGTGCCAGCAGCCAAGATACGGCTAGCGGGTATGAGCAGTTCTTC	CASSQDTASGYEQFF
TRBV6-5	NA	TRBJ2-2	NA	TGTGCCAGCCGTAACAGGTTCGCCGGGGAGCTGTTTTTT	CASRNRFAGELFF
TRBV5-4	TRBD1	TRBJ2-7	NA	TGTGCCAGCAGCTCGACAGGGGGGGCCTACGAGCAGTACTTC	CASSSTGGAYEQYF
TRBV28	NA	TRBJ2-1	NA	TGTGCCAGCAGCCTTGGCGGGGAGGTCACCTACAATGAGCAGTTCTTC	CASSLGGEVTYNEQFF
TRBV5-1	TRBD1	TRBJ1-4	NA	TGCGCCAGCAGCGGACAGGGGGCAGGTGAAAAACTGTTTTTT	CASSGQGAGEKLFF
TRBV28	NA	TRBJ2-6	NA	TGTGCCAGCAGTTTACTCTCTGGGGCCAACGTCCTGACTTTC	CASSLLSGANVLTF
TRBV12-3/TRBV12-4	TRBD1	TRBJ1-2	NA	TGTGCCAGCAGTTCCGAAACAGGGGCCACTTGCACCTTC	CASSSETGATCTF
TRBV5-6	NA	TRBJ1-5	many	TGTGCCAGCAGCTCGACAGTAAGTAATTATCAGCCCCAGCATTTT	CASSSTVSNYQPQHF
TRBV6-5	TRBD2	TRBJ2-1	NA	TGTGCCAGCAGGGGAAGCGGGAGGGTGAATGAGCAGTTCTTC	CASRGSGRVNEQFF
TRBV27	NA	TRBJ1-5	NA	TGTGCCAGCAGTTTAAGAGGACAAGGCCAGCCCCAGCATTTT	CASSLRGQGQPQHF
TRBV4-1	TRBD1	TRBJ2-1	NA	TGCGCCAGCAGCCAACCTACAGGGGGGAATTCCTACAATGAGCAGTTCTTC	CASSQPTGGNSYNEQFF
TRBV30	NA	TRBJ1-2	NA	TGTGCCTTCCCGAACCTCGGGAGGGGGAACTATGGCTACACCTTC	CAFPNLGRGNYGYTF
TRBV27	NA	TRBJ2-7	once	TGTGCCAGCAGTCTCGACAGGTATACCTACGAGCAGTACTTC	CASSLDRYTYEQYF
TRBV6-5	NA	TRBJ2-5	NA	TGTGCCAGCAGAAATCCAGGGGAAGAGACCCAGTACTTC	CASRNPGEETQYF
TRBV28	NA	TRBJ1-1	NA	TGTGCCAGCAGTTTATCGGCCAGGCGCCATCGGGAAGCTTTCTTT	CASSLSARRHREAFF
TRBV6-2/TRBV6-3	TRBD2	TRBJ2-1	many	TGTGCCAGCAGTTACTCGGGGACTAGCGGGATATACAATGAGCAGTTCTTC	CASSYSGTSGIYNEQFF
TRBV5-1	TRBD1	TRBJ1-4	once	TGCGCCAGCAGCTCCGACAGGGATAATGAAAAACTGTTTTTT	CASSSDRDNEKLFF
TRBV7-2	NA	TRBJ1-4	NA	TGTGCCAGCAGCTTAGCGGGAGGGGAGGGCGAAAAACTGTTTTTT	CASSLAGGEGEKLFF
TRBV3-1/TRBV3-2	NA	TRBJ2-1	NA	TGTGCCAGCAGCCCCGGGCAGGGTTGGTCCCATGAGCAGTTCTTC	CASSPGQGWSHEQFF
TRBV2	NA	TRBJ2-7	NA	TGTGCCAGCAGTGAACCTATAAGGGGGTTATTATGGGAGCAGTACTTC	CASSEPIRGLLWEQYF
TRBV30	NA	TRBJ1-6	NA	TGTGCCTGGAGAACAGGGAATAGCTCACCCCTCCACTTT	CAWRTGNSSPLHF
TRBV30	NA	TRBJ1-1	NA	TGTGCCTGGAGTGCCATAGAAGCGGGGGCTTTCTTT	CAWSAIEAGAFF
TRBV18	TRBD1	TRBJ1-1	once	TGTGCCAGCTCACTTGGGACAGGGGGGAACACTGAAGCTTTCTTT	CASSLGTGGNTEAFF
TRBV28	TRBD2	TRBJ2-3	NA	TGTGCCAGCCCCCTATGTGGACTAGAGAGCACAGATACGCAGTATTTT	CASPLCGLESTDTQYF
TRBV5-8	NA	TRBJ2-5	NA	TGTGCCAGCAGCCAGAGACGGGGTTTCGAGACCCAGTACTTC	CASSQRRGFETQYF
TRBV13	TRBD2	TRBJ2-7	NA	TGTGCCAGCAGCTTAGCGGGAGGGATCTACGAGCAGTACTTC	CASSLAGGIYEQYF
TRBV27	NA	TRBJ2-3	few	TGTGCCAGCAGTTTTTACGAGAGCACAGATACGCAGTATTTT	CASSFYESTDTQYF
TRBV20-1	NA	TRBJ1-2	NA	TGCAGTGCTAGGGGGGGTTCCTTC	CSARGGSF
TRBV7-3	TRBD1	TRBJ2-3	once	TGTGCCAGCAGCTTAATGGGGCAGGGGGCGGGAGATACGCAGTATTTT	CASSLMGQGAGDTQYF
TRBV20-1	NA	TRBJ1-1	NA	TGCAGTGCTAGTAGCGCATCGGACACTGAAGCTTTCTTT	CSASSASDTEAFF
TRBV19	NA	TRBJ1-5	NA	TGTGCCAGTAGTATAGGTGGTTTGTCGGGGAATCAGCCCCAGCATTTT	CASSIGGLSGNQPQHF
TRBV4-3	NA	TRBJ1-1	NA	TGCGCCAGCAGCCAAGACAACAGGGTAGGCTGGAACACTGAAGCTTTCTTT	CASSQDNRVGWNTEAFF
TRBV18	TRBD2	TRBJ2-5	NA	TGTGCCAGCTCACCACCGGCAGCGGGAGGTCTTTCGCAGACCCAGTACTTC	CASSPPAAGGLSQTQYF